This T cell receptor beta chain was captured in a study of Ad26.COV2.S vaccination and SARS-CoV-2 variants. Generated by immunoSEQ multiplex PCR, the TCRdb table keeps only in-frame clones and is missing some. The profile covers 350,000 to 500,000 clones, with roughly 87% appearing a single time and approximately 4.5% taken by the ten largest. The treatment here: some 20 received Ad26.COV2.S at low or high dose, single or two shots; about 5 received placebo; per-sample allocation not given. On day 63 after the first injection, vaccine and placebo recipients gave samples. This clone was seen just once. V was clipped by 7 bases and J by 3 bases; unmatched bases: 4. There are 13 residues in the CDR3. CDR1 is SEHNR and CDR2 is FQNEAQ in the germline V gene (reference sequence).

The chain combines TRBV7-9 with TRBJ2-5; 8 bases agree with TRBD2. The sequencing used peripheral blood, collected in a trial of Ad26.COV2.S vaccine versus placebo. The TCR originated in a person between 18 and 59 years old who received the Ad26.COV2.S COVID-19 vaccine or a placebo. For the CDR3, the DNA is TGTGCCAGCACCAGAGCGGGAGAAGAGACCCAGTACTTC. This sequence encodes CASTRAGEETQYF.